The 28 T cell receptor beta chains in this list originate from one sample, sequenced in a study of T cell responses to AZD1222 COVID-19 vaccine. Sequencing used immunoSEQ multiplex PCR; TCRdb keeps in-frame clones, though not all of them. The table shows about 120,000 clones, with around nine tenths occurring only once. The sample here was peripheral blood, taken on day 0 of AZD1222 vaccination. Receptor source: an adult in good health.

The chain has TRBV7-8 and TRBJ2-3; 8 bases agree with TRBD2. Germline V CDR1 and CDR2: SGHVS, FQNEAQ. The CDR3 extends over 15 amino acids. J was trimmed by 5 bases and V by 8 bases; bases with no gene match: 12. This CDR3 reads CASGPRGGAGDTQYF. In DNA form, the CDR3 reads TGTGCCAGCGGCCCCCGGGGGGGGGCGGGAGATACGCAGTATTTT.

This chain connects TRBV19 to TRBJ1-6, with D uncertain. In germline, CDR1 is LNHDA, CDR2 SQIVND (reference sequence). This CDR3 is 14 amino acids long. Deletions cut 6 bases from V and 6 bases from J, with 12 bases between. CDR3 loop: CASSVGQPNSPLHF. CDR3 sequence (DNA): TGTGCCAGTAGCGTTGGCCAGCCTAATTCACCCCTCCACTTT.

The J gene is TRBJ1-1, the V gene TRBV6-5; 9 positions agree with TRBD1. Germline V CDR1 and CDR2: MNHEY, SVGAGI. J lost 1 base, V lost 6 bases, and 0 bases had no gene match. This CDR3 region has 13 residues. The CDR3 reads CASRTGGNTEAFF. CDR3 sequence (DNA): TGTGCCAGCAGGACAGGGGGGAACACTGAAGCTTTCTTT.

The rearrangement joins TRBV11-3 to TRBJ2-5; maybe TRBD1 (5 bases). From germline, CDR1 is SGHNT and CDR2 YENEEA. The length of the CDR3 is 12 residues. Trimming cost V 5 bases and J 3 bases, with 7 bases left between them. The CDR3 coding sequence is TGTGCCAGCAGCAAAGGGGAAGAGACCCAGTACTTC. This encodes CASSKGEETQYF. Drawing the rest from reference TRBV11-3 and TRBJ2-5, the complete variable domain is EAGVVQSPRYKIIEKKQPVAFWCNPISGHNTLYWYLQNLGQGPELLIRYENEEAVDDSQLPKDRFSAERLKGVDSTLKIQPAELGDSAVYLCASSKGEETQYFGPGTRLLVL.

The chain recombines TRBV5-1 with TRBJ1-1; D is ambiguous. The CDR3 has 14 amino acids. The V end lost 1 base, the J end lost 7 bases, and 14 bases lay between the germline ends. Germline-derived CDR1 and CDR2 are SGHRS and YFSETQ. This chain's CDR3 is CASSLTQMPYEAFF. CDR3 bases: TGCGCCAGCAGCTTGACTCAAATGCCGTATGAAGCTTTCTTT.

About this clone: The sample contains more than one DNA sequence encoding this CDR3. The chain has TRBV10-3 and TRBJ2-2; 8 bases fit TRBD2. V lost 0 bases to trimming and J lost 7 bases; unmatched junction nucleotides: 16. The CDR3 spans 19 residues. Germline CDR1 reads ENHRY; CDR2 reads SYGVKD. CDR3 coding DNA: TGTGCCATCAGTGAGTCGACGGGAGGGAGTAAAGGTCGGGGCGGGGAGCTGTTTTTT. This gives the protein CAISESTGGSKGRGGELFF.

The chain recombines TRBV7-9 with TRBJ1-1; D is undetermined. The CDR3 consists of 11 residues. V lost 8 bases, J lost 4 bases, and 8 bases lay in between. Per the germline V gene, CDR1 is SEHNR and CDR2 is FQNEAQ (reference sequence). The CDR3 DNA reads TGTGCCAGCGCCCCCTCCACTGAAGCTTTCTTT. It specifies CASAPSTEAFF.

V is TRBV18 and J is TRBJ2-4; no clear D gene. Trimming pared 1 base from V and 8 bases from J, leaving 24 bases between. This CDR3 contains 18 residues. Looked up from germline, CDR1 is KGHSH and CDR2 is LQKENI. CDR3 residues: CASSPRPPSDNAVDIQYF. CDR3 sequence (DNA): TGTGCCAGCTCACCACGGCCCCCCTCAGACAACGCGGTAGACATTCAGTACTTC.

The chain couples TRBV7-2 to TRBJ2-5, with 12 nucleotides matching TRBD2. The germline V gene has CDR1 SGHTA and CDR2 FQGNSA. This CDR3 is 16 amino acids long. V lost 5 bases and J lost 2; bases outside the gene matches: 6. The chain's CDR3 is CASSPAGLAGQETQYF. The CDR3 coding sequence is TGTGCCAGCAGCCCCGCCGGACTAGCGGGACAAGAGACCCAGTACTTC.

V and J are TRBV29-1 and TRBJ2-2; 7 nucleotides align to TRBD1. The germline CDR1 and CDR2 sequences are SQVTM and ANQGSEA. The V segment lost 5 bases and the J segment 1 base; nucleotides outside the gene matches: 4. This CDR3 comprises 14 residues. CDR3: CSVTRTGNTGELFF. CDR3 nucleotides: TGCAGCGTTACTCGGACAGGGAACACCGGGGAGCTGTTTTTT.

The V gene is TRBV27, the J gene TRBJ2-3, with D perhaps matching TRBD2 (6 bases). CDR3 length: 17 residues. In germline, CDR1 is MNHEY, CDR2 SMNVEV (reference sequence). V was trimmed by 4 bases and J by 2 bases, leaving 19 bases between them. The DNA of the CDR3 is TGTGCCAGCAGTTCCCCGGTGGGCGGGACCCACACAGATACGCAGTATTTT. As protein: CASSSPVGGTHTDTQYF.

V gene TRBV24-1 combines with J gene TRBJ2-7; tentatively, D is TRBD2 (5 bases). The ends were cut back, 4 bases at V and 3 bases at J, with 12 bases in the middle. The CDR3 is 14 residues long. The germline V gene has CDR1 KGHDR and CDR2 SFDVKD. The DNA for the CDR3 is TGTGCCACCAGTGAGGATAGCGTCGACTACGAGCAGTACTTC. It codes for CATSEDSVDYEQYF.

The chain uses TRBV3-1 (or the pseudogene TRBV3-2) and TRBJ1-1, with 7 positions matching TRBD1. CDR3 length: 14 amino acids. The germline CDR1 and CDR2 sequences are LGHDT and YNNKEL (reference sequence). Trimming cost V 4 bases and J 2 bases; bases outside gene matches: 4. The CDR3 loop is CASSPDRPNTEAFF. DNA of the CDR3: TGTGCCAGCAGCCCGGACAGGCCCAACACTGAAGCTTTCTTT.

CDR3 DNA: TGTGCCAGCAGTTCAGAAAGGACATTCAAGTATTTT. Translated: CASSSERTFKYF. V gene TRBV28 combines with J gene TRBJ2-3, with a weak D call TRBD1 (5 bases). V was trimmed by 4 bases and J by 13 bases, leaving 15 bases between them. Germline CDR1 reads MDHEN; CDR2 reads SYDVKM. The CDR3 sequence is 12 residues long.

The CDR3 DNA sequence: TGTGCCAGCAGCAGGAGGTTTAACTCGGACTATGGCTACACCTTC. Its protein is CASSRRFNSDYGYTF. The rearrangement uses TRBV6-6 and TRBJ1-2; D call uncertain. Trimming left V 6 bases short and J 3 bases short, with 17 bases between. This CDR3 is built from 15 residues. Germline lookup yields CDR1 MNHNY and CDR2 SVGAGI (reference sequence).

This clone appeared once. The chain recombines TRBV7-3 with TRBJ2-1, with D perhaps assigned TRBD1 or TRBD2 (5 bases each). Per the germline V gene, CDR1 is SGHTA and CDR2 is FQGTGA. The CDR3 has 15 residues. V was trimmed by 5 bases and J by 4 bases, leaving 15 bases between them. The CDR3 DNA sequence: TGTGCCAGCAGCCCCTCGGGGCAGCTATACAATGAGCAGTTCTTC. It is translated as CASSPSGQLYNEQFF.

This clone was seen only a few times. The gene calls are TRBV14 and TRBJ2-2, with a tentative D call TRBD1 (6 bases). V lost 4 bases and J lost 7, with 19 bases in between. Germline-derived CDR1 and CDR2 are SGHDN and FVKESK. CDR3 length equals 16 residues. Here the CDR3 reads CASSRLEGVKSGELFF. The CDR3, as DNA: TGTGCCAGCAGCCGTCTAGAGGGGGTTAAGAGCGGGGAGCTGTTTTTT.

The chain has TRBV12-3 or TRBV12-4 and TRBJ1-1; D unresolved. This CDR3 has 13 amino acids. V gave up 3 bases and J gave up 0 bases, with 5 bases separating them. CDR3 sequence: CASSFKMNTEAFF. CDR3 nucleotides: TGTGCCAGCAGTTTTAAGATGAACACTGAAGCTTTCTTT.

The gene calls are TRBV12-1 and TRBJ2-3. TRBV12-1 represents a pseudogene. This CDR3 contains 17 residues. The CDR3 DNA reads TGTGCCAGCAGCTTGGACGGGCCCCTTGAAGTCACAGATACGCAGTATTTT. As protein: CASSLDGPLEVTDTQYF.

The chain couples TRBV6-7 to TRBJ2-1; TRBD1 matches 7 bases. TRBV6-7 is flagged as an ORF with uncertain function. CDR3 length equals 17 residues. J gave up 7 bases and V 5 bases, and 17 bases lay outside the gene matches. CDR3 sequence reads: CASSPQGPDRPKNEQFF. CDR3 coding DNA: TGTGCCAGCAGTCCTCAGGGGCCGGACAGGCCTAAGAATGAGCAGTTCTTC.

CDR3 coding DNA: TGTGCCAGCAGTTATTCCGCCGGGACTATCTACACAGATACGCAGTATTTT. This translates into CASSYSAGTIYTDTQYF. The chain couples TRBV6-2 or TRBV6-3 to TRBJ2-3; 7 positions agree with TRBD2. The length of the CDR3 is 17 residues. With V trimmed by 3 bases and J by 2 bases, 11 bases remained unmatched. Germline CDR1 and CDR2: MNHEY and SVGEGT.

CDR3 loop: CASTKVAGFGTNEKLFF. CDR3 nucleotides: TGTGCCAGCACGAAGGTCGCGGGGTTCGGAACTAATGAAAAACTGTTTTTT. The V call is TRBV28, the J call TRBJ1-4; D unresolved. The germline V gene has CDR1 MDHEN and CDR2 SYDVKM. This CDR3 has 17 amino acids. Deletions cut 7 bases from V and 1 base from J, with 19 bases between.

This rearrangement joins TRBV9 to TRBJ2-7; 8 nucleotides agree with TRBD1. The CDR3 totals 14 residues. Trimming cost V 0 bases and J 4 bases; bases outside gene matches: 3. CDR1 is SGDLS and CDR2 is YYNGEE in the germline V gene. CDR3 coding DNA: TGTGCCAGCAGCGTAGATTACAGGGGGTACGAGCAGTACTTC. This translates into CASSVDYRGYEQYF.

V gene TRBV4-2 combines with J gene TRBJ2-5; tentative D call: TRBD2 (5 bases). V was shortened by 4 bases and J by 5 bases, with 14 bases between the two germline ends. CDR3 size: 14 residues. Germline V gene sequence: CDR1 LGHNA, CDR2 YNFKEQ. This chain's CDR3 is CASSPERIQETQYF. The CDR3 nucleotides read TGTGCCAGCAGCCCTGAGCGGATCCAGGAGACCCAGTACTTC.

This clone is categorized as medium-sized. This chain joins TRBV3-1 (or the pseudogene TRBV3-2) and TRBJ2-7; D unclear. Germline values: CDR1 LGHDT, CDR2 YNNKEL (reference sequence). The CDR3 is 13 amino acids. Trimming shortened V by 1 base and J by 3 bases, and 7 bases separated the two germline ends. In DNA form, the CDR3 reads TGTGCCAGCAGCCAAGCGGGCAGCTACGAGCAGTACTTC. It codes for CASSQAGSYEQYF.

J is TRBJ2-7 and V is TRBV24-1; D uncertain. Trimming took 7 bases from V and 3 from J, leaving 9 bases between them. Germline V gives CDR1 KGHDR, CDR2 SFDVKD. This CDR3 is built from 12 residues. The CDR3 sequence is CATRQPGYEQYF. The CDR3 DNA is TGTGCCACCAGGCAACCGGGCTACGAGCAGTACTTC.

V is TRBV19 and J is TRBJ2-4; 8 nucleotides match TRBD1. CDR3 length equals 15 residues. With V trimmed by 8 bases and J by 8 bases, 14 bases remained unmatched. Germline V CDR1 and CDR2: LNHDA, SQIVND (reference sequence). This CDR3 is CASSPRQGRRDIQYF. The CDR3 DNA reads TGTGCCAGTTCCCCAAGACAGGGGCGCAGGGACATTCAGTACTTC.

This sequence joins TRBV7-2 and TRBJ1-1; D is perhaps TRBD1 (6 bases). The CDR3 extends over 15 amino acids. V dropped 7 bases and J dropped 0 bases, with 15 bases sitting between them. Germline loops: CDR1 SGHTA, CDR2 FQGNSA. CDR3 DNA: TGTGCCAGCACTTACGGGGCAGGGGTGAACACTGAAGCTTTCTTT. This codes for CASTYGAGVNTEAFF.